The entry below describes one T cell receptor beta chain. The antigen is undetermined. This sample stems from a study of cytomegalovirus exposure and HLA in healthy donors. Background on the study: In an early release, HLA-typed donors contributed some 88 million unique TCR sequences.

Per germline, CDR1 GTSNPN and CDR2 SVGIG (reference sequence). V lost 0 bases, J lost 1 base, and 10 bases lay in between. This CDR3 spans 15 amino acids. Whole-study findings and limits: Certain sequence variants were highly shared and formed a cluster, and this cluster was likely a sequencing artifact. About 87% or about 30% of the time was how often most TCR beta V segments were productive, according to an earlier analysis. Exclusion as indistinguishable affected some V segments, including TRBV6-2 and TRBV6-3.

13 Jbeta primers and 60 Vbeta primers were used for the PCR. The assay was immunoSEQ multiplex PCR, and TCRdb's table has in-frame clones only and misses some. The repertoire table contains roughly 70,000 clones. The chain has TRBV30 and TRBJ2-1; no reliable D call. What was sequenced was PBMCs. This TCR was sampled from a female donor in good health and CMV-seropositive. The CDR3 sequence is CAWSVNSRSYNEQFF. The CDR3 bases are TGTGCCTGGAGTGTTAACAGTCGATCCTACAATGAGCAGTTCTTC. Full variable domain (outside the CDR3, taken from reference TRBV30 and TRBJ2-1): SQTIHQWPATLVQPVGSPLSLECTVEGTSNPNLYWYRQAAGRGLQLLFYSVGIGQISSEVPQNLSASRPQDRQFILSSKKLLLSDSGFYLCAWSVNSRSYNEQFFGPGTRLTVL.